The 21 T cell receptor beta chains below were found in one sample sequenced in a study of shared clonotypes between healthy human individuals. Profiling relied on immunoSEQ multiplex PCR, and the TCRdb table lists in-frame clones only, not all of them. The repertoire holds around 2.1 million clones, with 90% to 95% as singletons. The naive CD8 subset, CD45RO-negative cells positively selected for CCR7, excluded terminally differentiated effector memory CD45RA+ cells. The sample was naive CD8+ T cells from PBMCs. The receptors here all came from a man aged 18 to 35 in good health. Some clones in this sample may be carry-over from other donors' samples.

The chain recombines TRBV2 with TRBJ1-5, with D uncertain. Trimming cost V 3 bases and J 3 bases, with 18 bases left between them. CDR3 length: 17 amino acids. CDR1 is SNHLY and CDR2 is FYNNEI in the germline V gene. The CDR3 nucleotides read TGTGCCAGCAGTGATGGGGAGAAGTCTGAAGACAATCAGCCCCAGCATTTT. Its translation: CASSDGEKSEDNQPQHF.

J is TRBJ1-2 and V is TRBV9; D is undetermined. The CDR3 loop spans 16 amino acids. Germline CDR1 is SGDLS and CDR2 is YYNGEE. V was pared by 0 bases and J by 8 bases, with 20 bases between. The CDR3 region has the DNA TGTGCCAGCAGCGTAGCACAGACAACGGGCTCGGGGGGCTACACCTTC. It codes for CASSVAQTTGSGGYTF. Full variable domain (missing parts from reference TRBV9 and TRBJ1-2): DSGVTQTPKHLITATGQRVTLRCSPRSGDLSVYWYQQSLDQGLQFLIQYYNGEERAKGNILERFSAQQFPDLHSELNLSSLELGDSALYFCASSVAQTTGSGGYTFGSGTRLTVV.

V gene TRBV15 combines with J gene TRBJ2-2; D perhaps matches TRBD1 (5 bases). Deletions cut 0 bases from V and 0 bases from J, with 11 bases between. In germline, CDR1 is LNHNV, CDR2 YYDKDF (reference sequence). The CDR3 runs to 17 residues. CDR3 in amino acids: CATSRDWGSANTGELFF. CDR3 bases: TGTGCCACCAGCAGAGATTGGGGCAGCGCGAACACCGGGGAGCTGTTTTTT.

To note about this clone: The sample has other DNA sequences that encode this CDR3 too. The V call is TRBV28, the J call TRBJ2-7; 7 bases match TRBD1. After removal of 3 bases from V and 2 bases from J, the junction contained 4 bases not matched to a gene. CDR1 and CDR2 from the germline V gene are MDHEN and SYDVKM. The CDR3 covers 14 residues. The CDR3 sequence: CASSFGQVTYEQYF. The DNA for the CDR3 is TGTGCCAGCAGTTTTGGACAGGTTACCTACGAGCAGTACTTC.

The V call is TRBV7-2, the J call TRBJ2-7, with TRBD2 matching 12 bases. Trimming at V came to 4 bases and at J to 4 bases, leaving 5 bases not matched to a gene. The CDR3 runs 15 residues. The germline V gene encodes CDR1 SGHTA and CDR2 FQGNSA. The CDR3 DNA reads as TGTGCCAGCAGCTCCGGACTAGCGGGGCTGTACGAGCAGTACTTC. This translates into CASSSGLAGLYEQYF.

For this clone: The junction departs from the called germline gene at one end, perhaps through a read error. The rearrangement uses TRBV19 and TRBJ2-7; TRBD1 aligns across 9 bases. The CDR3 runs 16 residues. The germline V gene encodes CDR1 LNHDA and CDR2 SQIVND (reference sequence). CDR3 protein: CASSIDTGTGPYEQYF. CDR3 bases: TGTGCCAGTAGCATAGACACCGGGACAGGGCCCTACGAGCAGTACTTC.

The chain recombines TRBV28 with TRBJ2-2; D tentatively reads TRBD1 or TRBD2 (5 bases each). The CDR3 is 12 amino acids. V dropped 8 bases and J dropped 4 bases, with 8 bases sitting between them. Germline V gene data show CDR1 as MDHEN and CDR2 as SYDVKM. CDR3 residues: CASAGATGELFF. The CDR3 DNA is TGTGCCAGCGCCGGGGCCACCGGGGAGCTGTTTTTT.

On this clone itself: Distinct nucleotide sequences in the sample also encode this CDR3. The gene calls are TRBV27 and TRBJ2-1; D gene ambiguous. CDR1 MNHEY and CDR2 SMNVEV come from the germline V gene (reference sequence). This CDR3 spans 13 amino acids. V was clipped by 1 base and J by 7 bases, with 8 bases between them. CDR3: CASSLLLGNEQFF. The CDR3 coding sequence is TGTGCCAGCAGTTTATTGTTAGGTAATGAGCAGTTCTTC.

The CDR3 sequence: CASSSRKATNEKLFF. The CDR3 nucleotides read TGTGCCAGCAGCTCGCGCAAGGCGACTAATGAAAAACTGTTTTTT. The rearrangement uses TRBV13 and TRBJ1-4; D unresolved. Trimming removed 4 bases from V and 2 bases from J, with 11 bases in between. CDR1 PRHDT and CDR2 FYEKMQ come from the germline V gene (reference sequence). The CDR3 has 15 residues.

This clone was seen only a few times. The chain couples TRBV7-9 to TRBJ1-1; D remains ambiguous. Trimming took 5 bases from V and 1 from J, leaving 14 bases between them. Germline lookup yields CDR1 SEHNR and CDR2 FQNEAQ (reference sequence). There are 15 residues in the CDR3. Here the CDR3 reads CASSIRGGPNTEAFF. CDR3 DNA sequence: TGTGCCAGCAGCATACGTGGCGGACCGAACACTGAAGCTTTCTTT. The whole variable domain, filled in from reference TRBV7-9 and TRBJ1-1, reads DTGVSQNPRHKITKRGQNVTFRCDPISEHNRLYWYRQTLGQGPEFLTYFQNEAQLEKSRLLSDRFSAERPKGSFSTLEIQRTEQGDSAMYLCASSIRGGPNTEAFFGQGTRLTVV.

The gene calls are TRBV27 and TRBJ2-2; possible D gene TRBD1, 6 bases. Trimming removed 6 bases at V and 6 bases at J, with 17 bases between. The CDR3 is made up of 15 amino acids. Germline CDR1 MNHEY, CDR2 SMNVEV (reference sequence). The CDR3 spells CASSFRDTSSGELFF. DNA of the CDR3: TGTGCCAGCAGCTTCCGGGACACCTCGTCCGGGGAGCTGTTTTTT.

The gene calls are TRBV13 and TRBJ2-7, with D perhaps TRBD1 or TRBD2 (5 bases each). With 4 bases removed from V and 6 bases from J, the gap between germline ends came to 13 bases. In germline, CDR1 is PRHDT, CDR2 FYEKMQ (reference sequence). This CDR3 has 13 residues. CDR3 sequence reads: CASSSRGDGEQYF. In DNA, the CDR3 is TGTGCCAGCAGCTCTAGGGGAGACGGCGAGCAGTACTTC.

This chain connects TRBV11-2 to TRBJ1-5; TRBD1 aligns across 7 bases. Trimming at V came to 0 bases and at J to 2 bases, leaving 7 bases not matched to a gene. Germline V gives CDR1 SGHAT, CDR2 FQNNGV. The CDR3 runs to 17 residues. Here the CDR3 DNA reads TGTGCCAGCAGCTTAGATCTTACAGGGGCCGGCAATCAGCCCCAGCATTTT. It encodes CASSLDLTGAGNQPQHF.

This chain joins TRBV5-6 and TRBJ2-7; possibly TRBD1 or TRBD2 for D (7 bases each). This CDR3 has 19 residues. The germline gives CDR1 SGHDT, CDR2 YYEEEE. The V gene lost 0 bases and the J gene lost 2 bases, with 24 bases spanning the gap. CDR3 coding DNA: TGTGCCAGCAGCTTGGCCGGTGGAGGGGGCGGGAGTCCGACCTACGAGCAGTACTTC. This translates into CASSLAGGGGGSPTYEQYF.

The chain uses TRBV6-5 and TRBJ2-7; possible D gene TRBD1, 6 bases. V lost 6 bases to trimming and J lost 6 bases, with 21 bases between them. The CDR3 is made up of 15 amino acids. Germline CDR1 is MNHEY and CDR2 is SVGAGI. CDR3 loop: CASSLQGHAAGEQYF. CDR3 nucleotide sequence: TGTGCCAGCAGCCTCCAGGGACACGCTGCGGGCGAGCAGTACTTC.

Only one count was recorded for this clone. The rearrangement links TRBV13 to TRBJ2-1, with TRBD2 identical over 9 bases. This CDR3 is 15 amino acids long. V shed 4 bases and J 4 bases; nucleotides not matched to a gene: 5. Germline V lookup: CDR1 PRHDT, CDR2 FYEKMQ (reference sequence). CDR3 sequence reads: CASSSGLASYNEQFF. The DNA for the CDR3 is TGTGCCAGCAGCTCTGGACTAGCGTCGTACAATGAGCAGTTCTTC.

V usage is TRBV4-3 and J usage is TRBJ1-1; D gene unclear. V was trimmed by 4 bases and J by 3 bases, leaving 12 bases between them. The CDR3 consists of 14 residues. In germline, CDR1 is LGHNA, CDR2 YSLEER. CDR3 DNA sequence: TGCGCCAGCAGCCGAGAGAGCTGGGACACTGAAGCTTTCTTT. Encoded protein: CASSRESWDTEAFF.

CDR3 nucleotide sequence: TGTGCCAGCAGACCCAAGACTAGCGGGGGACTCGGTCCGTACTTC. As protein: CASRPKTSGGLGPYF. The rearrangement links TRBV6-1 to TRBJ2-7, with 12 bases matching TRBD2. Trimming took 6 bases from V and 12 from J; bases not matched to a gene: 15. Germline V gene sequence: CDR1 MNHNS, CDR2 SASEGT. The CDR3 consists of 15 residues.

The CDR3 protein is CASSLGDRVVETQYF. As DNA, the CDR3 is TGTGCCAGCAGCTTAGGAGATAGGGTAGTAGAGACCCAGTACTTC. This chain joins TRBV7-8 and TRBJ2-5; unclear D gene. Germline-derived CDR1 and CDR2 are SGHVS and FQNEAQ. The CDR3 spans 15 residues. V was cut by 1 base and J by 4 bases, with 13 bases left in between.

The chain employs TRBV7-9 and TRBJ2-7; 9 bases align to TRBD1. The length of the CDR3 is 15 residues. Unmatched junction bases numbered 3, after V lost 0 bases and J lost 3 bases. Germline CDR1 is SEHNR and CDR2 is FQNEAQ (reference sequence). The CDR3 DNA reads TGTGCCAGCAGCTTAGCGAACAGGGGGCTCTACGAGCAGTACTTC. Its protein is CASSLANRGLYEQYF.

The chain uses TRBV7-3 and TRBJ2-1, with 9 bases identical to TRBD2. CDR3 length: 16 residues. Germline V lookup: CDR1 SGHTA, CDR2 FQGTGA. V lost 6 bases to trimming and J lost 4 bases; unmatched junction nucleotides: 10. CDR3 region: CASSPRSGRRYNEQFF. CDR3 DNA: TGTGCCAGCAGTCCACGGAGCGGGAGGCGATACAATGAGCAGTTCTTC.